Following are 22 T cell receptor beta chains from one sample sequenced in a study of blood T cell repertoires in COVID-19. The method was immunoSEQ multiplex PCR; TCRdb's version includes in-frame clones alone and lacks a portion of them. The sample lists roughly 350,000 clones; around nine tenths were seen once. The sequenced material came from peripheral blood. The receptors shown here come from a woman between 45 and 60 years old with active or convalescent COVID-19.

This chain joins TRBV5-1 and TRBJ2-7, with TRBD1 matching over 10 bases. With V trimmed by 5 bases and J by 3 bases, 5 bases remained unmatched. This CDR3 is built from 14 residues. The germline gives CDR1 SGHRS, CDR2 YFSETQ. The chain's CDR3 is CASREGQGLYEQYF. CDR3 DNA sequence: TGCGCCAGCAGGGAGGGACAGGGGCTCTACGAGCAGTACTTC.

The rearrangement uses TRBV3-1 (or the pseudogene TRBV3-2) and TRBJ2-1; 7 bases match TRBD1. After removal of 5 bases from V and 10 bases from J, the junction contained 14 bases not matched to a gene. Germline V gives CDR1 LGHDT, CDR2 YNNKEL (reference sequence). This CDR3 spans 15 amino acids. This chain's CDR3 is CASSTGTAPKGEQFF. In DNA, the CDR3 is TGTGCCAGCAGCACGGGGACAGCCCCTAAGGGAGAGCAGTTCTTC.

The rearrangement uses TRBV24-1 and TRBJ2-7; TRBD1 matches at 10 bases. From germline, CDR1 is KGHDR and CDR2 SFDVKD. V shed 5 bases, J shed 2 bases, and the junction held 5 bases outside the gene matches. The CDR3 runs to 15 residues. The chain's CDR3 is CATSGGTGAPYEQYF. The CDR3 DNA reads TGTGCCACCAGTGGGGGGACAGGGGCCCCCTACGAGCAGTACTTC.

This chain connects TRBV5-1 to TRBJ1-3; 7 bases line up with TRBD1. Unmatched junction bases numbered 9, after V lost 6 bases and J lost 0 bases. Germline loops: CDR1 SGHRS, CDR2 YFSETQ. The length of the CDR3 is 16 residues. CDR3 coding DNA: TGCGCCAGCACCGGGGACAGTCTTTTCTCTGGAAACACCATATATTTT. Its translation is CASTGDSLFSGNTIYF.

This clone has just one count. The chain joins TRBV6-2 or TRBV6-3 to TRBJ1-1; D is perhaps TRBD1 (6 bases). This CDR3 is built from 11 residues. Germline CDR1 and CDR2: MNHEY and SVGEGT. The V end lost 4 bases, the J end lost 10 bases, and 10 bases lay between the germline ends. CDR3 sequence: CASSSIGGAFF. The CDR3 DNA follows: TGTGCCAGCAGTTCGATAGGGGGAGCTTTCTTT.

This chain links TRBV30 with TRBJ1-2, with a tentative D call TRBD1 (6 bases). The germline gives CDR1 GTSNPN, CDR2 SVGIG (reference sequence). This CDR3 is built from 13 residues. Trimming removed 4 bases at V and 1 base at J, with 10 bases between. The CDR3 here is CAWTTGLNYGYTF. For the CDR3, the DNA is TGTGCCTGGACTACAGGGCTTAACTATGGCTACACCTTC.

The chain employs TRBV9 and TRBJ2-5; tentative D call: TRBD1 (7 bases). V shed 3 bases and J shed 0 bases, with 12 bases lying between them. The CDR3 sequence is 15 residues long. Germline V gives CDR1 SGDLS, CDR2 YYNGEE. The CDR3 sequence: CASSAQGGNQETQYF. DNA for the CDR3: TGTGCCAGCAGCGCCCAGGGGGGTAACCAAGAGACCCAGTACTTC.

The chain joins TRBV15 to TRBJ1-1; D possibly corresponds to TRBD1 (5 bases). V lost 3 bases and J lost 0, with 11 bases in between. CDR1 and CDR2 (germline): LNHNV, YYDKDF (reference sequence). There are 15 residues in the CDR3. In DNA form, the CDR3 reads TGTGCCACCAGCAGGTTCAGGGCGATGAACACTGAAGCTTTCTTT. Translation: CATSRFRAMNTEAFF.

V usage is TRBV2 and J usage is TRBJ1-1; D may be TRBD1 (6 bases). V was pared by 2 bases and J by 0 bases, with 13 bases between. The V gene's germline CDR1 is SNHLY and CDR2 FYNNEI. The CDR3 has 16 residues. CDR3 nucleotides: TGTGCCAGCAGTGAATGGGGGCGGGTCATGAACACTGAAGCTTTCTTT. As protein: CASSEWGRVMNTEAFF.

This sequence joins TRBV7-2 and TRBJ2-7; D unresolved. This CDR3 is 15 amino acids long. The ends were cut back, 0 bases at V and 0 bases at J, with 9 bases in the middle. Germline CDR1 is SGHTA and CDR2 is FQGNSA. DNA for the CDR3: TGTGCCAGCAGCTTAGCGTCGCGGATCTCCTACGAGCAGTACTTC. Translated, it gives CASSLASRISYEQYF. The whole variable domain, remainder taken from reference TRBV7-2 and TRBJ2-7, is GAGVSQSPSNKVTEKGKDVELRCDPISGHTALYWYRQSLGQGLEFLIYFQGNSAPDKSGLPSDRFSAERTGGSVSTLTIQRTQQEDSAVYLCASSLASRISYEQYFGPGTRLTVT.

The CDR3 here is CASSRDRGAYEQYF. The CDR3 DNA is TGTGCCAGCAGCCGGGACAGGGGGGCCTACGAGCAGTACTTC. V usage is TRBV14 and J usage is TRBJ2-7; 11 nucleotides agree with TRBD1. The trim removed 4 bases at V and 2 bases at J, leaving 1 base unmatched. The CDR3 runs 14 residues. Germline V gene sequence: CDR1 SGHDN, CDR2 FVKESK.

This clone has a handful of counts. This chain joins TRBV29-1 and TRBJ1-3, with D perhaps TRBD1 (6 bases). Per germline, CDR1 SQVTM and CDR2 ANQGSEA. The CDR3 runs to 13 residues. V lost 3 bases to trimming and J lost 4 bases, with 10 bases between them. The CDR3 DNA sequence: TGCAGCGTTGAGGGGGCTCCAGGAAACACCATATATTTT. As protein: CSVEGAPGNTIYF.

The chain couples TRBV9 to TRBJ2-1; no reliable D call. Per the germline V gene, CDR1 is SGDLS and CDR2 is YYNGEE. V lost 1 base, J lost 1 base, and 6 bases lay in between. This CDR3 is 14 amino acids long. CDR3 sequence: CASSVSSSYNEQFF. The DNA of the CDR3 is TGTGCCAGCAGCGTATCTAGTTCCTACAATGAGCAGTTCTTC.

The chain has TRBV2 and TRBJ1-2, with D possibly TRBD1 on 5 matching bases. Looked up from germline, CDR1 is SNHLY and CDR2 is FYNNEI. The CDR3 is 12 residues long. Trimming took 7 bases from V and 8 from J, leaving 14 bases between them. Written as DNA, the CDR3 is TGTGCCAGCAAAGGGGACTTGGAAGGCTACACCTTC. Protein sequence: CASKGDLEGYTF.

The rearrangement uses TRBV4-3 and TRBJ1-1; unclear D gene. V lost 0 bases and J lost 9, with 11 bases in between. This CDR3 has 13 amino acids. Germline CDR1 is LGHNA and CDR2 is YSLEER. The CDR3 sequence is CASSQENSNQAFF. CDR3 in DNA: TGCGCCAGCAGCCAAGAAAACTCTAATCAAGCTTTCTTT.

The chain links TRBV7-9 to TRBJ2-7; 7 bases are shared with TRBD1. In germline, CDR1 is SEHNR, CDR2 FQNEAQ (reference sequence). The CDR3 contains 14 residues. V gave up 4 bases and J gave up 2 bases; unmatched junction bases: 5. The CDR3 spells CASSSRDRTYEQYF. The CDR3 bases are TGTGCCAGCAGCTCTCGGGACAGAACCTACGAGCAGTACTTC.

The chain employs TRBV11-2 and TRBJ2-7, with D perhaps matching TRBD2 (6 bases). The CDR3 contains 14 residues. Germline V CDR1 and CDR2: SGHAT, FQNNGV. The V end was cut by 2 bases, the J end by 3 bases, with 11 bases between. The CDR3 region is CASSLSPSVYEQYF. The CDR3, as DNA: TGTGCCAGCAGCTTAAGTCCTAGCGTCTACGAGCAGTACTTC.

The chain carries TRBV9 and TRBJ2-2, with D unresolved. Between the trimmed V and J ends, which lost 2 bases and 7 bases, there was a span of 12 bases. From germline, CDR1 is SGDLS and CDR2 YYNGEE. The CDR3 totals 14 residues. CDR3 nucleotides: TGTGCCAGCAGCGTGAGTAGAGAACTCGGGGAGCTGTTTTTT. This translates into CASSVSRELGELFF.

The V call is TRBV19, the J call TRBJ2-3, with D unresolved. The CDR3 is 13 amino acids. Germline V CDR1 and CDR2: LNHDA, SQIVND (reference sequence). Trimming pared 7 bases from V and 5 bases from J, leaving 13 bases between. CDR3 sequence: CASNDVPRDTQYF. CDR3 coding DNA: TGTGCCAGTAATGATGTTCCGAGAGATACGCAGTATTTT.

This clone was seen a handful of times. For the CDR3, the DNA is TGTGCAGGGGTAGGGACTAGCGGGAGAAGCTCTTCCGGGGAGCTGTTTTTT. Amino acids: CAGVGTSGRSSSGELFF. The V gene is TRBV12-2, the J gene TRBJ2-2; the table's D call TRBD2 went unverified against the DNA. TRBV12-2 is noted as a pseudogene. The CDR3 sequence is 17 residues long.

The genes are TRBV28 and TRBJ2-3, with TRBD2 matching over 7 bases. V gave up 4 bases and J gave up 2 bases; unmatched junction bases: 6. The germline CDR1 and CDR2 sequences are MDHEN and SYDVKM. The CDR3 spans 15 residues. CDR3 protein: CASSSRTSLTDTQYF. The CDR3 DNA follows: TGTGCCAGCAGTTCCAGGACTAGTCTCACAGATACGCAGTATTTT.

This chain links TRBV24-1 with TRBJ1-2; 8 positions agree with TRBD1. The CDR3 sequence is 17 residues long. V lost 3 bases, J lost 4 bases, and 12 bases stayed unmatched. Germline CDR1 KGHDR, CDR2 SFDVKD. CDR3 sequence reads: CATSDPEQGGRTYGYTF. The CDR3 coding sequence is TGTGCCACCAGTGATCCGGAACAGGGGGGCAGGACCTATGGCTACACCTTC.